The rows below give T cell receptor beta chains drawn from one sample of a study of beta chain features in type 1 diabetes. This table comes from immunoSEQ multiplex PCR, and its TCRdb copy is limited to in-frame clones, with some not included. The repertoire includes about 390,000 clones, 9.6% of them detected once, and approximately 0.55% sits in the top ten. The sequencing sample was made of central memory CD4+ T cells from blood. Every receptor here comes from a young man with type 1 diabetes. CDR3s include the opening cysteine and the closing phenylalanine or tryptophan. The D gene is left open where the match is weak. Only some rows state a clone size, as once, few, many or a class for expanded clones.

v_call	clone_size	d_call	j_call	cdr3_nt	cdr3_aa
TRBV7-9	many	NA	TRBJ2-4	TGTGCCAGCACCCCTTCTGACATTCAGTACTTC	CASTPSDIQYF
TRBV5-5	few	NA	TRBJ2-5	TGTGCCAGCAGCTTGATGGCGGGACGCCAAGAGACCCAGTACTTC	CASSLMAGRQETQYF
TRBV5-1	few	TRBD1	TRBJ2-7	TGCGCCAGCAGCTTGGACCTTTGGCGGACAGGGGGCAACGAGCAGTACTTC	CASSLDLWRTGGNEQYF
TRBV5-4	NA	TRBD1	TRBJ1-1	TGTGCCCATACAGGGGGCGGCACTGAAGCTTTCTTT	CAHTGGGTEAFF
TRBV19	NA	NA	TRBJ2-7	TGTGCCAGTAGTATAGCGGGGACATCCTATTCCTACGAGCAGTACTTC	CASSIAGTSYSYEQYF
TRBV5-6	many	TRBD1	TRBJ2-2	TGTGCCAGCAGCGTAGGACAGGGATACACCGGGGAGCTGTTTTTT	CASSVGQGYTGELFF
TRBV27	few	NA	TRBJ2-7	TGTGCCAGCAGTTCAATCGGCCTAACTCGGTCCTACGAGCAGTACTTC	CASSSIGLTRSYEQYF
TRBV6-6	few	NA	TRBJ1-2	TGTGCCAGCAGCAGTTATAGGGGCGGAGACTATGGCTACACCTTC	CASSSYRGGDYGYTF
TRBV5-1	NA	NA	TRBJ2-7	TGCGCCAGCAGCTTGGATGGAGGCCATACGGTGGGAGAGCAGTACTTC	CASSLDGGHTVGEQYF
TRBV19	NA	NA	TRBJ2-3	TGTGCCAGTAGTGCCCGGGACGGCGCTAGCGCAGATACGCAGTATTTT	CASSARDGASADTQYF
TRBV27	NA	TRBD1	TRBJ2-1	TGTGCCAGCAGCTCAGGGGGCGCCCACAATGAGCAGTTCTTC	CASSSGGAHNEQFF
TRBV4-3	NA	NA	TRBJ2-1	TGCGCCAGCAGCCAAGGTTGGTTCGATGAGCAGTTCTTC	CASSQGWFDEQFF
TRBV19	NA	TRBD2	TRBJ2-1	TGTGCCAGTAGTATCGCCGGGGGGGTTTACAATGAGCAGTTCTTC	CASSIAGGVYNEQFF
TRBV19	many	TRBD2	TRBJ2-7	TGTGCCAGTAACCCTAGCGGGAGGCCCCTAATCTACGAGCAGTACTTC	CASNPSGRPLIYEQYF
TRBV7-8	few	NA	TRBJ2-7	TGTGCCAGCAGCTTAGGGCAGGGAAGGGGCGAGCAGTACTTC	CASSLGQGRGEQYF
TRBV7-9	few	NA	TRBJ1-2	TGTGCCAGCAGCTTAGATAACGGGCCTCGCGATGGCTACACCTTC	CASSLDNGPRDGYTF
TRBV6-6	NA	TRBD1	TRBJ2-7	TGTGCCAGCAGCCGGGGACAGGGGGCTGGCGAGCAGTACTTC	CASSRGQGAGEQYF
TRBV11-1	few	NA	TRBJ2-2	TGTGCCAGCAGCTTCGGCAGGGCGAACACCGGGGAGCTGTTTTTT	CASSFGRANTGELFF
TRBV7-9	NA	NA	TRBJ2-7	TGTGCCAGCAGCTTCAGCCAGGGACCCTACGAGCAGTACTTC	CASSFSQGPYEQYF
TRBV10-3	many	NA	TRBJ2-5	TGTGCCATCAGTGAGTCGGGAACAGAAGAGACCCAGTACTTC	CAISESGTEETQYF
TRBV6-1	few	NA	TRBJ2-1	TGTGCCAGCAGAGAACTAGAATTCGTTGCCAATGAGCAGTTCTTC	CASRELEFVANEQFF
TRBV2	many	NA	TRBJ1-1	TGTGCCAGCATCGATAACCCTAACACTGAAGCTTTCTTT	CASIDNPNTEAFF
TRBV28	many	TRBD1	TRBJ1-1	TGTGCCAGCAGCAGGACAGGGGCGATGGGCACTGAAGCTTTCTTT	CASSRTGAMGTEAFF
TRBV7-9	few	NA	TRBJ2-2	TGTGCCAGCAGCTTGGGTAGTAGGCAGATGACCGGGGAGCTGTTTTTT	CASSLGSRQMTGELFF
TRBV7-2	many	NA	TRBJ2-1	TGTGCCAGCAGCTCAGGGGGAGGGATTGAGCAGTTCTTC	CASSSGGGIEQFF
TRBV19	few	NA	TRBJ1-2	TGTGCCAGTAGTCCCAATTACCGGGCCTCTAACTATGGCTACACCTTC	CASSPNYRASNYGYTF
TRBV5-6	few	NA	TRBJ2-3	TGTGCCAGCAGCTTGATCGGGACAGATACGCAGTATTTT	CASSLIGTDTQYF
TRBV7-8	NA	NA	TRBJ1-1	TGTGCCAGCAGTTCGGACGGTGACACTGAAGCTTTCTTT	CASSSDGDTEAFF
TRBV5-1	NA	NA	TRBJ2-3	TGCGCCAGCAGCTTGGGCTGGACATCCACAGATACGCAGTATTTT	CASSLGWTSTDTQYF
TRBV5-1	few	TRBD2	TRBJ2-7	TGCGCCAGCAGCTTCACTCGACTAGCGGGAGGGTCCTACGAGCAGTACTTC	CASSFTRLAGGSYEQYF
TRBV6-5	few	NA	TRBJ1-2	TGTGCCAGCAGTTCCGGAAGCCCGCCGGGCTACACCTTC	CASSSGSPPGYTF
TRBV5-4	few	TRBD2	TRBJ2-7	TGTGCCAGCAGCTCGACCGGGACTAGCTCCTACGAGCAGTACTTC	CASSSTGTSSYEQYF
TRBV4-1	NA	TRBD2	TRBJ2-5	TGCGCCAGCAGCCCCCGACTAGCGGGCACCCTTCAAGAGACCCAGTACTTC	CASSPRLAGTLQETQYF
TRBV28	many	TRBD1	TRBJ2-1	TGTGCCAGCAGTCTAGGGGTGGGACAGGGAGGCGTCAATGAGCAGTTCTTC	CASSLGVGQGGVNEQFF
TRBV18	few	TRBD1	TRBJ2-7	TGTGCCAGCTCACCACAGACAGGGGGGGCCTACGAGCAGTACTTC	CASSPQTGGAYEQYF
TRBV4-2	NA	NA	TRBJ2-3	TGTGCCAGCAGCCAAGGTCACGGCGATACGCAGTATTTT	CASSQGHGDTQYF
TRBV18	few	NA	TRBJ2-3	TGTGCCAGCTCACCCAAGGCGCCGGCCCCCACAGATACGCAGTATTTT	CASSPKAPAPTDTQYF
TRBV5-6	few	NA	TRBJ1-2	TGTGCCAGCAGCTTAGGGACGGCTAACTATGGCTACACCTTC	CASSLGTANYGYTF
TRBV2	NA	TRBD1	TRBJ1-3	TGTGCCAGCATCGAGACAGGGCCAGGAAACACCATATATTTT	CASIETGPGNTIYF
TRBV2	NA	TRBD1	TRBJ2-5	TGTGCCAGCAGCGGACAGGGGATCGATGACCAGTACTTC	CASSGQGIDDQYF
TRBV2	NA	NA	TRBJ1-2	TGTGCCAGCAGTGCCGAACAGGGTGACTATGGCTACACCTTC	CASSAEQGDYGYTF
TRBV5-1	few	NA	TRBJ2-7	TGCGCCAGCAGCCCTGAGGGGTCCTACGAGCAGTACTTC	CASSPEGSYEQYF
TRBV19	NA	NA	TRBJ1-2	TGTGCCAGTAGTGACGGTTTCTCGCACGGCTACACCTTC	CASSDGFSHGYTF
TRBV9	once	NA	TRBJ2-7	TGTGCCAGCAGCCCTCGCCTAGCCTCTTTTTCCGAGCAGTACTTC	CASSPRLASFSEQYF
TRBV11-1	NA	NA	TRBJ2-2	TGTGCCAGCAGCTCAAAGAACAGGGTAGGAGAGCTGTTTTTT	CASSSKNRVGELFF
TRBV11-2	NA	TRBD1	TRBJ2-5	TGTGCCAGCAGCTCTGACAGGGAACAAGAGACCCAGTACTTC	CASSSDREQETQYF
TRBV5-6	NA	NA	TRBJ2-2	TGTGCCAGCAGCTCCCGGACTAAGGCCACCGGGGAGCTGTTTTTT	CASSSRTKATGELFF
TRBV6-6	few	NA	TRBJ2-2	TGTGCCAGCAGTTACCAAAAGATCACCGGGGAGCTGTTTTTT	CASSYQKITGELFF
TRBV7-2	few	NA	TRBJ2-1	TGTGCCAGCAGCTTAGGCAGGGACAATGAGCAGTTCTTC	CASSLGRDNEQFF
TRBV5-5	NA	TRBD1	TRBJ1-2	TGTGCCAGCAGCTTAGGGCGAAAGACAGGGGAGATTCCTAACTATGGCTACACCTTC	CASSLGRKTGEIPNYGYTF
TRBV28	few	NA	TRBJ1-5	TGTGCCAGCAGCCTCGGACAGCCTGATCAGCCCCAGCATTTT	CASSLGQPDQPQHF
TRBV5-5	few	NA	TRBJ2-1	TGTGCCAGCAGCTTAGTCGTACACAATGAGCAGTTCTTC	CASSLVVHNEQFF
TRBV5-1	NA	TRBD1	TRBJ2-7	TGCGCCAGCAGCTTGGCGGCAGGGGGCTTGTACGAGCAGTACTTC	CASSLAAGGLYEQYF